These T cell receptor beta chains were read from a single sample in a study of blood T cell repertoires in COVID-19. Here immunoSEQ multiplex PCR was the method, and the copy in TCRdb shows in-frame clones only, minus some. The sample contains roughly 250,000 clones, roughly 82% of which appear only once. The sample was peripheral blood. The receptor set was obtained from an elderly woman with active or convalescent COVID-19. Each CDR3 is given with its conserved first and last residue. The D gene is left open where the match is weak. Clone size, where shown, is once, few, many, or a class for clones that have expanded.

D gene: TRBD2
V gene: TRBV10-3
clone size: few
J gene: TRBJ2-7
CDR3 protein: CAIRETRTSGRDTYEQYF
CDR3 DNA: TGTGCCATCAGGGAGACACGGACTAGCGGGAGGGATACCTACGAGCAGTACTTC

D gene: TRBD1
V gene: TRBV6-5
clone size: NA
J gene: TRBJ1-6
CDR3 protein: CASSSGPGTANSPLHF
CDR3 DNA: TGTGCCAGCAGTTCAGGCCCCGGGACAGCAAATTCACCCCTCCACTTT

D gene: NA
V gene: TRBV10-1
clone size: NA
J gene: TRBJ1-5
CDR3 protein: CASSGGPGQPQHF
CDR3 DNA: TGCGCCAGCAGTGGAGGGCCGGGTCAGCCCCAGCATTTT

D gene: NA
V gene: TRBV30
clone size: NA
J gene: TRBJ1-6
CDR3 protein: CAWNNHRRNDNSPLHF
CDR3 DNA: TGTGCCTGGAATAATCACAGGCGTAATGATAATTCACCCCTCCACTTT

D gene: TRBD1
V gene: TRBV5-1
clone size: once
J gene: TRBJ1-2
CDR3 protein: CASSLGTVNNYGYTF
CDR3 DNA: TGCGCCAGCAGCCTGGGGACAGTTAATAACTATGGCTACACCTTC

D gene: TRBD1
V gene: TRBV28
clone size: NA
J gene: TRBJ1-5
CDR3 protein: CASSYGQASNQPQHF
CDR3 DNA: TGTGCCAGCAGTTATGGACAGGCTAGCAATCAGCCCCAGCATTTT

D gene: NA
V gene: TRBV12-3/TRBV12-4
clone size: NA
J gene: TRBJ2-7
CDR3 protein: CASSTTGYEQYF
CDR3 DNA: TGTGCCAGCAGTACCACAGGCTACGAGCAGTACTTC

D gene: NA
V gene: TRBV24-1
clone size: NA
J gene: TRBJ1-2
CDR3 protein: CATSREPNYGYTF
CDR3 DNA: TGTGCCACCAGTCGAGAACCCAACTATGGCTACACCTTC

D gene: TRBD1
V gene: TRBV30
clone size: NA
J gene: TRBJ1-1
CDR3 protein: CAWGRDRVTEAFF
CDR3 DNA: TGTGCCTGGGGAAGGGACAGGGTGACTGAAGCTTTCTTT

D gene: NA
V gene: TRBV7-8
clone size: NA
J gene: TRBJ1-1
CDR3 protein: CASSPMTGARGTEAFF
CDR3 DNA: TGTGCCAGCAGCCCCATGACTGGAGCTCGGGGAACTGAAGCTTTCTTT